These 20 T cell receptor beta chains were sequenced from one sample in a study of T cell changes during pregnancy in multiple sclerosis. The table came from immunoSEQ multiplex PCR; TCRdb's copy has only in-frame clones and leaves some out. The repertoire holds some 81,000 clones, with roughly 91% as singletons. Material: peripheral blood, obtained after pregnancy. These receptors all come from a female donor in good health, enrolled as a control in a pregnancy study.

The CDR3 DNA follows: TGTGCCAGCACCTATGCGGGACTCCAAGAGACCCAGTACTTC. It yields the protein CASTYAGLQETQYF. The chain has TRBV7-8 and TRBJ2-5; D is possibly TRBD2 (6 bases). Trimming left V 7 bases short and J 1 base short, with 13 bases between. The CDR3 runs 14 residues. In germline, CDR1 is SGHVS, CDR2 FQNEAQ.

The J gene is TRBJ1-2, the V gene TRBV20-1; D call uncertain. The CDR3 extends over 11 amino acids. With 5 bases removed from V and 5 bases from J, the gap between germline ends came to 9 bases. The V gene's germline CDR1 is DFQATT and CDR2 SNEGSKA (reference sequence). CDR3 loop: CSARSRYGYTF. The CDR3 DNA reads as TGCAGTGCTCGATCTAGGTATGGCTACACCTTC.

V and J are TRBV6-1 and TRBJ1-4, with 7 bases matching TRBD1. Germline V gene lookup returns CDR1 MNHNS and CDR2 SASEGT. The CDR3 contains 13 residues. Trimming at V came to 10 bases and at J to 4 bases, leaving 6 bases not matched to a gene. CDR3 residues: CATRTGSNEKLFF. The CDR3 nucleotides read TGTGCCACCCGGACAGGCAGTAATGAAAAACTGTTTTTT.

This chain uses TRBV9 with TRBJ1-2; TRBD1 is a possible D gene (6 bases). In germline, CDR1 is SGDLS, CDR2 YYNGEE. This CDR3 spans 15 amino acids. Trimming removed 0 bases at V and 4 bases at J, with 13 bases between. CDR3 residues: CASSVEPTGPYGYTF. CDR3 sequence (DNA): TGTGCCAGCAGCGTAGAACCTACAGGGCCCTATGGCTACACCTTC.

The chain joins TRBV15 to TRBJ2-7, with a possible D match to TRBD2 (6 bases). V lost 0 bases and J 5 bases, leaving 14 bases between the germline ends. The CDR3 sequence is 15 residues long. Per germline, CDR1 LNHNV and CDR2 YYDKDF (reference sequence). This CDR3 is CATSRDLGEVNEQYF. CDR3 sequence (DNA): TGTGCCACCAGCAGAGATCTGGGGGAGGTAAACGAGCAGTACTTC.

This clone came up once. The chain combines TRBV29-1 with TRBJ1-5; 8 bases are shared with TRBD1. Germline CDR1 and CDR2: SQVTM and ANQGSEA. The CDR3 spans 14 residues. With V trimmed by 1 base and J by 4 bases, 3 bases remained unmatched. CDR3 region: CSVEANRGNQPQHF. The CDR3 bases are TGCAGCGTTGAAGCTAACAGGGGGAATCAGCCCCAGCATTTT.

The V gene is TRBV5-1, the J gene TRBJ2-6; D is ambiguous. This CDR3 contains 16 residues. Germline CDR1 is SGHRS and CDR2 is YFSETQ. V lost 1 base, J lost 0 bases, and 8 bases lay in between. The CDR3 loop reads CASSLQVPSGANVLTF. As DNA, the CDR3 is TGCGCCAGCAGCTTGCAGGTCCCCTCTGGGGCCAACGTCCTGACTTTC.

V is TRBV7-9 and J is TRBJ2-3; tentative D call: TRBD1 (6 bases). CDR1 is SEHNR, CDR2 FQNEAQ, per germline (reference sequence). V was cut by 1 base and J by 1 base, with 6 bases left in between. The CDR3 covers 14 residues. CDR3 coding DNA: TGTGCCAGCAGCTTAGGGACAGGCACAGATACGCAGTATTTT. Its protein product is CASSLGTGTDTQYF.

The rearrangement links TRBV18 to TRBJ1-3; D unclear. The CDR3 runs 15 residues. In germline, CDR1 is KGHSH, CDR2 LQKENI. Trimming left V 0 bases short and J 3 bases short, with 9 bases between. CDR3 DNA: TGTGCCAGCTCACCACCAGTGGGCCGTGGAAACACCATATATTTT. Protein: CASSPPVGRGNTIYF.

The chain recombines TRBV30 with TRBJ2-7; 7 bases agree with TRBD2. V dropped 4 bases and J dropped 4; count of bases not matched to a gene: 10. CDR3 length: 14 amino acids. In germline, CDR1 is GTSNPN, CDR2 SVGIG (reference sequence). CDR3 DNA sequence: TGTGCCTGGACCAGGGCGGGGACTAATTACGAGCAGTACTTC. Amino acid sequence: CAWTRAGTNYEQYF.

The rearrangement joins TRBV12-5 to TRBJ2-1; 10 bases match TRBD1. The germline V gene encodes CDR1 LGHNT and CDR2 FRNRAP. This CDR3 has 17 residues. Trimming took 0 bases from V and 8 from J; bases not matched to a gene: 10. CDR3 coding DNA: TGTGCTAGTGGTTTGGTCTACCCGGGACAGGGGTCGCATGAGCAGTTCTTC. Its protein is CASGLVYPGQGSHEQFF.

Here the CDR3 DNA reads TGTGCCAGCAGACTCCGTCCGGGGGGTAATGAAAAACTGTTTTTT. As protein: CASRLRPGGNEKLFF. The chain joins TRBV7-2 to TRBJ1-4; TRBD1 is a possible D gene (5 bases). Germline CDR1 is SGHTA and CDR2 is FQGNSA. The CDR3 extends over 15 amino acids. V lost 6 bases and J lost 4, with 15 bases in between.

The V gene is TRBV7-3, the J gene TRBJ2-2; tentative D call: TRBD1 (6 bases). The germline CDR1 and CDR2 sequences are SGHTA and FQGTGA. V was shortened by 1 base and J by 7 bases, with 22 bases between the two germline ends. The CDR3 extends over 18 amino acids. This CDR3 reads CASSLSPGHEGGFGELFF. CDR3 DNA sequence: TGTGCCAGCAGCTTAAGTCCGGGACACGAAGGGGGATTCGGGGAGCTGTTTTTT.

The chain links TRBV6-5 to TRBJ2-3; 7 bases map to TRBD2. The CDR3 sequence is 14 residues long. Germline trimming cut 11 bases from V and 3 bases from J; bases unmatched to any gene: 11. Germline loops: CDR1 MNHEY, CDR2 SVGAGI. The CDR3 nucleotides read TGTGCCTCATCCCAGCTAGCGGAGACAGATACGCAGTATTTT. Translation: CASSQLAETDTQYF.

This rearrangement joins TRBV5-4 to TRBJ1-5; D might be TRBD1 (6 bases). The CDR3 is made up of 15 amino acids. V shed 2 bases and J shed 7 bases, with 16 bases lying between them. Germline CDR1 and CDR2: SGHNT and YYREEE (reference sequence). CDR3 region: CASSFVTGDSQPQHF. In DNA, the CDR3 is TGTGCCAGCAGCTTTGTGACAGGAGATAGCCAGCCCCAGCATTTT.

This clone came up a few times. The chain recombines TRBV6-5 with TRBJ2-2; D call uncertain. From germline, CDR1 is MNHEY and CDR2 SVGAGI. Deletions cut 5 bases from V and 7 bases from J, with 8 bases between. The CDR3 is made up of 12 amino acids. The CDR3 sequence: CASSAALGELFF. The CDR3 DNA follows: TGTGCCAGCAGTGCTGCGCTCGGGGAGCTGTTTTTT.

The V call is TRBV7-9, the J call TRBJ2-2; 8 bases are a match to TRBD1. The CDR3 is 16 amino acids. Germline V gene lookup returns CDR1 SEHNR and CDR2 FQNEAQ (reference sequence). Trimming removed 6 bases from V and 2 bases from J; junction bases left unmatched: 8. The CDR3 region has the DNA TGTGCCAGCAGGGAACCGGACAGGGCAAACACCGGGGAGCTGTTTTTT. Its protein product is CASREPDRANTGELFF.

J is TRBJ1-3 and V is TRBV28, with 7 bases fitting TRBD1. V was pared by 2 bases and J by 0 bases, with 10 bases of the junction left unmatched. The germline V gene encodes CDR1 MDHEN and CDR2 SYDVKM. The CDR3 is made up of 18 amino acids. This CDR3 is CASSLGISGGSSGNTIYF. The CDR3 region has the DNA TGTGCCAGCAGTTTAGGGATATCAGGGGGTTCCTCTGGAAACACCATATATTTT.

The chain employs TRBV9 and TRBJ2-1; D may be TRBD2 (6 bases). V was shortened by 7 bases and J by 4 bases, with 12 bases between the two germline ends. The CDR3 loop spans 13 amino acids. Germline V gene lookup returns CDR1 SGDLS and CDR2 YYNGEE. The CDR3 DNA reads as TGTGCCAGCGCGGGGAGCGCATACAATGAGCAGTTCTTC. This gives the protein CASAGSAYNEQFF.

The sample holds many counts of this clone. The rearrangement joins TRBV2 to TRBJ1-1; maybe TRBD1 (6 bases). The V end was cut by 5 bases, the J end by 1 base, with 14 bases between. The CDR3 is made up of 15 amino acids. CDR1 is SNHLY, CDR2 FYNNEI, per germline. CDR3 in DNA: TGTGCCAGCAGTCCCAGGGGTCAAGGGAACACTGAAGCTTTCTTT. It codes for CASSPRGQGNTEAFF.